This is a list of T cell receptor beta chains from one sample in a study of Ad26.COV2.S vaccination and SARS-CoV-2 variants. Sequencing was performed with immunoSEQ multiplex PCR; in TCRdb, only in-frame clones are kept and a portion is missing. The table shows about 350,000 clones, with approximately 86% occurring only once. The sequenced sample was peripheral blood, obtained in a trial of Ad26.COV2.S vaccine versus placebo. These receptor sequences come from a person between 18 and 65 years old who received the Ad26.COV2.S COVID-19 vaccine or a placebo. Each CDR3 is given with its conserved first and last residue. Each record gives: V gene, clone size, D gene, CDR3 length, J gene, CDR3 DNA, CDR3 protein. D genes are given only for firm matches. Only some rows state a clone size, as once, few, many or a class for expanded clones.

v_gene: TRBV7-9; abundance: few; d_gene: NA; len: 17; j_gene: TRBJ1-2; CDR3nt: TGTGCCAGCAGCCCCGAGGGACATGCGGTTGTTGGCTATGGCTACACCTTC; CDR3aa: CASSPEGHAVVGYGYTF
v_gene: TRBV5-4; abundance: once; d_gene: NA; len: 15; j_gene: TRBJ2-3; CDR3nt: TGTGCCAGCAGCTTGGCCGGCCCCGGCACAGATACGCAGTATTTT; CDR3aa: CASSLAGPGTDTQYF
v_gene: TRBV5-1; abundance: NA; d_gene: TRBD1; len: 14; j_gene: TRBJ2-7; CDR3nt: TGCGCCAGCAGCTGGGACAGTCCGACCTACGAGCAGTACTTC; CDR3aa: CASSWDSPTYEQYF
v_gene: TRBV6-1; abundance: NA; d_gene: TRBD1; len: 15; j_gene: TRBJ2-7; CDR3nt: TGTGCCAGCAGTGAAACAGGGGGCGCTTCCTACGAGCAGTACTTC; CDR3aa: CASSETGGASYEQYF
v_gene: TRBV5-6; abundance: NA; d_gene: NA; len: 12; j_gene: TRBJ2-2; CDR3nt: TGTGCCAGCAGCTTGGATGTCGGGGAGCTGTTTTTT; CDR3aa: CASSLDVGELFF
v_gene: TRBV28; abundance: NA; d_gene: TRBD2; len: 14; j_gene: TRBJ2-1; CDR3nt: TGTGCCAGCGGAGGACTAGCAGGACCCAATGAGCAGTTCTTC; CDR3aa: CASGGLAGPNEQFF
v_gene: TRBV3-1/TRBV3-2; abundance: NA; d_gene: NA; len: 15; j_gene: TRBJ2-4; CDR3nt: TGTGCCAGCAGCCCGTACAGGGAGGCCAAAAACATTCAGTACTTC; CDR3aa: CASSPYREAKNIQYF
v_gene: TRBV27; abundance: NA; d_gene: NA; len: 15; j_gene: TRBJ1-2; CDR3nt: TGTGCCAGCAGCCCTATTAACCGGGTCTCACATGGCTACACCTTC; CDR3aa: CASSPINRVSHGYTF
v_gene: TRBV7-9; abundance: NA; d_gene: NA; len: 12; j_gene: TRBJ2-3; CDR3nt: TGTGCCAGCAGCCAAAGCAGTAATACGCAGTATTTT; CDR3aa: CASSQSSNTQYF
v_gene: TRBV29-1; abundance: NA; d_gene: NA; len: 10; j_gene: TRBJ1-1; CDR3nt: NA; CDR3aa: CSVGAGAGIF
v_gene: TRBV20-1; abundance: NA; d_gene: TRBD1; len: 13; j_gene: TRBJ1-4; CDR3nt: TGCAGTGCTAGTAGACAGGGTTGGGAAAAACTGTTTTTT; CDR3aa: CSASRQGWEKLFF
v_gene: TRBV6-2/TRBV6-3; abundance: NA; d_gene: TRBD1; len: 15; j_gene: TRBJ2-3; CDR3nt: TGTGCCAGCAGTTTCCAGGGGGCGGGCACAGATACGCAGTATTTT; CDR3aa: CASSFQGAGTDTQYF
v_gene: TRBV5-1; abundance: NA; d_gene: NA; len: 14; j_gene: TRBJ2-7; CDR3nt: TGCGCCAGCAGCCGCGTGGGGGCGGTAGTCGAGCAGTACTTC; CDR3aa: CASSRVGAVVEQYF
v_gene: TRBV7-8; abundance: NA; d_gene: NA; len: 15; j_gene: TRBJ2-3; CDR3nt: TGTGCCAGCAGCTTAGTGCGGGGAACGTCGGATACGCAGTATTTT; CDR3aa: CASSLVRGTSDTQYF
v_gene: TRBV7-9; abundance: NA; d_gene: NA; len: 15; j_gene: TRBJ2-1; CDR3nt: TGTGCCAGCAGCTTTCGGGAGATCGGGAACAATGAGCAGTTCTTC; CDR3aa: CASSFREIGNNEQFF
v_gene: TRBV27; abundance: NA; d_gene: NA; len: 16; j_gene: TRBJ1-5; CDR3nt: TGTGCCAGCAGTTTAAGCGGGGGAACGGGCAATCAGCCCCAGCATTTT; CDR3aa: CASSLSGGTGNQPQHF
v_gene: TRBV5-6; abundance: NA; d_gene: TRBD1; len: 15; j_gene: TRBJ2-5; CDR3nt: TGTGCCAGCAGAAGACTGAGGGGGCCCCCCGAGACCCAGTACTTC; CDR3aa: CASRRLRGPPETQYF
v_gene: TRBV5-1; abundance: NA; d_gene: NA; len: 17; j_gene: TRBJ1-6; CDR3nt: TGCGCCAGCAGCTTGGTTGGGGGGACTTCCTATAATTCACCCCTCCACTTT; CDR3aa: CASSLVGGTSYNSPLHF
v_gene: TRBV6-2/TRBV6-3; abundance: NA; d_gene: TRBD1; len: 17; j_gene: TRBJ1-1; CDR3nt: TGTGCCAGCAGTTACTCCGCCCGGACAGGGAGGGGCACTGAAGCTTTCTTT; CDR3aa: CASSYSARTGRGTEAFF
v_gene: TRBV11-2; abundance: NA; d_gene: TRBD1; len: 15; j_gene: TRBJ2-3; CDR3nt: TGTGCCAGCAGCTTAGGGACAGGGAAGGTAGATACGCAGTATTTT; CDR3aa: CASSLGTGKVDTQYF
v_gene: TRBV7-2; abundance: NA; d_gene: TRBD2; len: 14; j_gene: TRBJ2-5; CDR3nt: TGTGCCAGCAGCCGCGGACTAGGGCAAGAGACCCAGTACTTC; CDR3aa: CASSRGLGQETQYF
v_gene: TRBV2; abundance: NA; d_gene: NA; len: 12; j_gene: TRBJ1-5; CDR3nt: TGTGCCAGCAGCGGAGGGTATCAGCCCCAGCATTTT; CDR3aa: CASSGGYQPQHF
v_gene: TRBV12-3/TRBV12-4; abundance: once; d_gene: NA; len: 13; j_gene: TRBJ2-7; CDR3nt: TGTGCCAGCAGTTTTGGTAGCGAAGGCGAGCAGTACTTC; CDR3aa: CASSFGSEGEQYF
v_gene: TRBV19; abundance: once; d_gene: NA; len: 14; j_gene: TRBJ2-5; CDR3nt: TGTGCCAGTAGTATAGGCAGGTCCCAAGAGACCCAGTACTTC; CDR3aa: CASSIGRSQETQYF
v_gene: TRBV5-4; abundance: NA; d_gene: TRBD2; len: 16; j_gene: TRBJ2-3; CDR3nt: TGTGCCAGCAGCACGGGAAGCGGGAGGGGCACAGATACGCAGTATTTT; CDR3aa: CASSTGSGRGTDTQYF
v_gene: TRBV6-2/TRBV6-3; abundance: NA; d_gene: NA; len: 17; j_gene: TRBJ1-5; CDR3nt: TGTGCCAGCAGTTACGAGAATGGGGCAGGCTCCAATCAGCCCCAGCATTTT; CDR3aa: CASSYENGAGSNQPQHF
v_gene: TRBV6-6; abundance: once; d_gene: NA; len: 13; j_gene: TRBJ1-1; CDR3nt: TGTGCCAGCATCACGGGGCCGGTCACTGAAGCTTTCTTT; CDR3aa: CASITGPVTEAFF
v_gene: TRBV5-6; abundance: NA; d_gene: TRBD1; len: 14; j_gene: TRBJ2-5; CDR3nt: TGTGCCAGCAGCTCCGGGACAGGGAGAGAGACCCAGTACTTC; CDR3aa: CASSSGTGRETQYF
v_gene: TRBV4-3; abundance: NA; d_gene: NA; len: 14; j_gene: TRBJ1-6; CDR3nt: TGCGCCAGCAGCGAACAGGGATTTAATTCACCCCTCCACTTT; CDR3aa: CASSEQGFNSPLHF
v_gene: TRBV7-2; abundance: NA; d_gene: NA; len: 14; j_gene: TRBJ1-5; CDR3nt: TGTGCCAGCAGCTTAGGTATCAGCAATCAGCCCCAGCATTTT; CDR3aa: CASSLGISNQPQHF
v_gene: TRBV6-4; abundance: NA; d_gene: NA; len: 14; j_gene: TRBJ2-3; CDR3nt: TGTGCCAGCAGTGAGAACGGAGGGATAGATACGCAGTATTTT; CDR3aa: CASSENGGIDTQYF
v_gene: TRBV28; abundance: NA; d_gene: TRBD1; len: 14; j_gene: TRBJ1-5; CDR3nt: TGTGCCAGCAGTTTGGGACAGGAGGATCAGCCCCAGCATTTT; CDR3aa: CASSLGQEDQPQHF
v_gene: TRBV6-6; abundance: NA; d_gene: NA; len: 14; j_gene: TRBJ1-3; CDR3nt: TGTGCCAGCAGTTACGGACACGCTGGAAACACCATATATTTT; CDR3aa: CASSYGHAGNTIYF
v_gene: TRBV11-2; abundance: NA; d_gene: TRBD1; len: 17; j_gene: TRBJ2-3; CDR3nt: TGTGCCAGCAGCTTTCCCTTGACAGGGAAAGGGGCAGATACGCAGTATTTT; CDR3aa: CASSFPLTGKGADTQYF
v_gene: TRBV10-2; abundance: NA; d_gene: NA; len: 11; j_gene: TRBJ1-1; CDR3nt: TGCGCCAGCTCGAGTCACACTGAAGCTTTCTTT; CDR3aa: CASSSHTEAFF
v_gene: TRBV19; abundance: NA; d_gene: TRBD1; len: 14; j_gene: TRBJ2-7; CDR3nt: TGTGCCAGTAGTATGCAGGGGGCCTCCTACGAGCAGTACTTC; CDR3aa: CASSMQGASYEQYF
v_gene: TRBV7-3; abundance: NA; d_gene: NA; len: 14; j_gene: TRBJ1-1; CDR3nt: TGTGCCAGCAGCCCGTCTCATTCGAACACTGAAGCTTTCTTT; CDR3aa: CASSPSHSNTEAFF
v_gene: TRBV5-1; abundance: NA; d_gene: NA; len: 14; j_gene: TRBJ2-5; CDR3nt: TGCGCCAGCAGCCCCGGGACCGAGGGGGAGACCCAGTACTTC; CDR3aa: CASSPGTEGETQYF
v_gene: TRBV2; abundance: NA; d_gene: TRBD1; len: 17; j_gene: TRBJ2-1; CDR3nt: TGTGCCAGCAGTGAAGCTTCCGGGACAGGGGCCTACAATGAGCAGTTCTTC; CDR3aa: CASSEASGTGAYNEQFF
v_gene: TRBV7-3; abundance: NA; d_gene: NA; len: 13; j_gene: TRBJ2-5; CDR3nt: TGTGCCAGCAGCCGGGACCCCAGAGAGACCCAGTACTTC; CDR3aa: CASSRDPRETQYF
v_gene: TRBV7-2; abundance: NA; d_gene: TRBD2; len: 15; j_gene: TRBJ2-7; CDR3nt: TGTGCCAGCAGCCCTAGCGGGGGGACCGGTTGGGAGCAGTACTTC; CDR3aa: CASSPSGGTGWEQYF
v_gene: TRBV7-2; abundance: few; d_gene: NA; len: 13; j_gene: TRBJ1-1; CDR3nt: TGTGCCAGCAGTTCCCAGGGGAACACTGAAGCTTTCTTT; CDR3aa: CASSSQGNTEAFF
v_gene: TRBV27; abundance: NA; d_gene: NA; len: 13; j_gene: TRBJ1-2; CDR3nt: TGTGCCAGCAGGTGGGGGGTAGGGGACGGCTACACCTTC; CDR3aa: CASRWGVGDGYTF